The clone carrying this T cell receptor (beta chain) was seen only a few times. Its antigen is not identified. The sample originates from a study of CD8 T cells in ankylosing spondylitis. Quantitative barcoded 5'-RACE was used to prepare TCR beta libraries. TCRdb passed the 5' RACE reads through MiXCR, listing each CDR3 protein once. The sample comprises about 480,000 distinct CDR3 sequences, approximately 17% of which are singletons, and approximately 0.97% rests with the top ten. Study-level findings and limits: Seemingly characteristic of ankylosing spondylitis blood was a TCR beta motif consisting of 7 or 8 highly homologous variants. Matched ankylosing spondylitis synovial fluid reportedly showed significant enrichment of disease-linked clones.

Sequencing was carried out using blood, either unsorted or a sorted T cell fraction (not recorded which). This receptor was identified in a male donor with ankylosing spondylitis.

CDR3 residues: CASSFRGDSNQPQHF. For the CDR3, the DNA is TGTGCCAGCAGTTTTAGGGGGGATAGCAATCAGCCCCAGCATTTT. The chain uses TRBV12-3 or TRBV12-4 and TRBJ1-5; possible D gene TRBD1, 6 bases. The CDR3 sequence is 15 residues long. The V and J ends lost 3 bases and 0 bases respectively, with 9 bases between them.